Reported below is one T cell receptor (beta chain). No antigen is known for it. The data derive from a study of CD8 T cells in ankylosing spondylitis. Trimming took off 0 bases at V and 2 bases at J, with 9 bases between the two ends. The CDR3 is made up of 15 amino acids. Germline V gene sequence: CDR1 LGHDT, CDR2 YNNKEL (reference sequence). Notes on the study in general: The authors reported significant enrichment of disease-linked clones in matched ankylosing spondylitis synovial fluid.

TCRdb reanalysed the 5' RACE reads using MiXCR and keeps one entry per CDR3 protein. Seen here are 30,000 to 35,000 distinct CDR3 sequences, around 30% observed once, and the top ten hold roughly 42%. This TCR was recovered from a male donor with ankylosing spondylitis. The sample was synovial fluid, either unsorted or a sorted T cell fraction (not recorded which). The chain joins TRBV3-1 to TRBJ2-3; unclear D gene. The chain's CDR3 is CASSQDWRITDTQYF. In DNA form, the CDR3 reads TGTGCCAGCAGCCAAGATTGGAGAATCACAGATACGCAGTATTTT.